One and the same sample provided the 5 T cell receptor beta chains below, sequenced in a study of control samples from healthy donors and cancer patients. TCRdb's copy holds only in-frame clones and misses some; the assay was immunoSEQ multiplex PCR. The repertoire includes just over 90,000 clones, around 86% of them detected once, and roughly 1.2% sits in the top ten. The source material was blood. Receptor source: a woman aged 45-59 years in good health.

The chain has TRBV4-2 and TRBJ1-5; D may be TRBD1 (6 bases). The CDR3 has 13 amino acids. V dropped 4 bases and J dropped 6 bases, with 10 bases sitting between them. Germline CDR1 is LGHNA and CDR2 is YNFKEQ. The CDR3 DNA reads TGTGCCAGCAGCCTTTCAGGGGTTCAGCCCCAGCATTTT. It yields the protein CASSLSGVQPQHF.

The genes are TRBV6-5 and TRBJ1-3; no definite D call. V was pared by 5 bases and J by 0 bases, with 8 bases between. The CDR3 is 14 amino acids. The germline gives CDR1 MNHEY, CDR2 SVGAGI. The CDR3 region is CASSPYNSGNTIYF. Here the CDR3 DNA reads TGTGCCAGCAGTCCTTACAACTCTGGAAACACCATATATTTT.

J is TRBJ1-2 and V is TRBV7-2; 7 bases are a match to TRBD1. This CDR3 comprises 15 residues. Germline CDR1 is SGHTA and CDR2 is FQGNSA. Losses at the gene ends were 1 base for V and 4 bases for J; bases not matched to a gene: 6. DNA of the CDR3: TGTGCCAGCAGCTTAGACCCGGGACAGCCCTATGGCTACACCTTC. Its translation: CASSLDPGQPYGYTF. Full variable domain (outside the CDR3, taken from reference TRBV7-2 and TRBJ1-2): GAGVSQSPSNKVTEKGKDVELRCDPISGHTALYWYRQSLGQGLEFLIYFQGNSAPDKSGLPSDRFSAERTGGSVSTLTIQRTQQEDSAVYLCASSLDPGQPYGYTFGSGTRLTVV.

CDR3 in DNA: TGTGCCAGTAGTTTGGTGAGGGACAACGCGGGACAGCCCCAGCATTTT. Translating it yields CASSLVRDNAGQPQHF. This chain joins TRBV19 and TRBJ1-5, with D possibly being TRBD1 (6 bases). The CDR3 spans 16 residues. Per the germline V gene, CDR1 is LNHDA and CDR2 is SQIVND (reference sequence). V was trimmed by 5 bases and J by 7 bases, leaving 21 bases between them.

This clone qualifies as medium-sized. The J gene is TRBJ1-2, the V gene TRBV2; TRBD1 might be the D (5 bases). CDR1 is SNHLY and CDR2 is FYNNEI in the germline V gene. The CDR3 sequence is 18 residues long. V was trimmed by 5 bases and J by 4 bases, leaving 26 bases between them. CDR3 coding DNA: TGTGCCAGCAGTCCCTTTCTACCGGGACGGACTACTCTCTATGGCTACACCTTC. It translates to CASSPFLPGRTTLYGYTF.